The present T cell receptor (beta chain) was sequenced within a study of shared T cell receptors in the human thymus. The CDR3 sequence is 14 residues long. The data were produced by immunoSEQ multiplex PCR, yet TCRdb's version contains in-frame clones alone and is incomplete. The sample yields about 610,000 clones, approximately 87% seen once. These records were also assigned to another study, of human thymus T cells. That report notes: Thymic repertoires overlap heavily among unrelated individuals, related research has reported.

Sequenced: thymocytes. V is TRBV21-1 and J is TRBJ2-5; the table assigns TRBD1, which was not confirmed against the DNA. With the DNA end fitting TRBJ2-7 better, the J assignment may be wrong. TRBV21-1 is tagged as a pseudogene. The source is a boy in the first two years of life with a congenital heart defect. The CDR3, as DNA: TGTGCCAGCAGCAACAACAGAGACCTATACGAGCAGTACTTC. Translated, it gives CASSNNRDLYEQYF.